These 9 T cell receptor beta chains originate from one sample sequenced in a study of blood T cell repertoires in COVID-19. Data came from immunoSEQ multiplex PCR; TCRdb stores just in-frame clones and leaves some out. The sample consists of under 350,000 clones, around nine tenths of them appearing once. Specimen: peripheral blood. All receptors come from a woman in her twenties or thirties with COVID-19, enrolled during active disease.

The chain links TRBV4-1 to TRBJ2-1, with D perhaps TRBD2 (5 bases). Germline V gives CDR1 MGHRA, CDR2 YSYEKL. This CDR3 spans 16 amino acids. Trimming removed 0 bases from V and 8 bases from J, with 17 bases in between. The CDR3 DNA follows: TGCGCCAGCAGCCAAGATCACAGCGGACCTATTTATGAGCAGTTCTTC. It is translated as CASSQDHSGPIYEQFF.

V is TRBV6-1 and J is TRBJ2-2; a weak D match, TRBD2 (7 bases). In germline, CDR1 is MNHNS, CDR2 SASEGT. V was pared by 1 base and J by 4 bases, with 19 bases between. The CDR3 covers 18 residues. The CDR3 reads CASSEGWGRGSGTGELFF. The CDR3 DNA follows: TGTGCCAGCAGTGAAGGTTGGGGGCGGGGGAGCGGCACCGGGGAGCTGTTTTTT.

The chain has TRBV4-2 and TRBJ1-2; D gene uncertain. This CDR3 is built from 16 residues. Per the germline V gene, CDR1 is LGHNA and CDR2 is YNFKEQ. V lost 0 bases and J 4 bases, leaving 15 bases between the germline ends. The CDR3 sequence: CASSQEGRNSFYGYTF. The DNA of the CDR3 is TGTGCCAGCAGCCAAGAGGGTAGGAACAGCTTCTATGGCTACACCTTC.

This sequence joins TRBV5-1 and TRBJ1-1, with a possible D match to TRBD1 (5 bases). The CDR3 consists of 16 residues. Trimming cost V 0 bases and J 4 bases, with 16 bases left between them. The V gene's germline CDR1 is SGHRS and CDR2 YFSETQ. The CDR3 sequence is CASSLVGASGATEAFF. CDR3 nucleotides: TGCGCCAGCAGCTTGGTAGGGGCCAGTGGAGCCACTGAAGCTTTCTTT.

This clone turned up a few times. CDR3: CASSLRTGGNSPLHF. CDR3 nucleotide sequence: TGCGCCAGCAGCCTTCGGACAGGGGGAAATTCACCCCTCCACTTT. The rearrangement uses TRBV5-1 and TRBJ1-6; TRBD1 agrees at 10 bases. Germline-derived CDR1 and CDR2 are SGHRS and YFSETQ. Trimming took 4 bases from V and 7 from J; bases not matched to a gene: 5. CDR3 length: 15 amino acids.

The J gene is TRBJ2-7, the V gene TRBV10-3, with a tentative D call TRBD1 (8 bases). The CDR3 is 14 amino acids. Germline CDR1 ENHRY, CDR2 SYGVKD. Trimming left V 9 bases short and J 4 bases short, with 19 bases between. The CDR3 bases are TGTGCCATTCTAGAGGAACAGGGGGGGTACGAGCAGTACTTC. Translation gives CAILEEQGGYEQYF.

This chain links TRBV29-1 with TRBJ2-1; 7 bases line up with TRBD1. CDR1 is SQVTM and CDR2 is ANQGSEA in the germline V gene. Trimming took 8 bases from V and 0 from J; bases not matched to a gene: 13. The CDR3 contains 16 residues. CDR3 DNA: TGCAGCTCACGCCGACAGGGCCCCAGCTCCTACAATGAGCAGTTCTTC. Protein product: CSSRRQGPSSYNEQFF.

The rearrangement uses TRBV4-1 and TRBJ1-4; 9 bases are shared with TRBD1. The germline gives CDR1 MGHRA, CDR2 YSYEKL. V lost 3 bases and J lost 7; bases outside the gene matches: 9. The CDR3 spans 16 residues. The CDR3 region has the DNA TGCGCCAGCAGCCAGGACAGGGGCCCAACCCTTGAAAAACTGTTTTTT. It codes for CASSQDRGPTLEKLFF.

The chain recombines TRBV5-1 with TRBJ2-1; a possible D gene is TRBD1 (7 bases). The V gene's germline CDR1 is SGHRS and CDR2 YFSETQ. The CDR3 runs 16 residues. The V end lost 4 bases, the J end lost 6 bases, and 20 bases lay between the germline ends. The CDR3 reads CASSRYLRDSFNEQFF. DNA of the CDR3: TGCGCCAGCAGCAGGTACCTGCGGGACAGTTTCAATGAGCAGTTCTTC.